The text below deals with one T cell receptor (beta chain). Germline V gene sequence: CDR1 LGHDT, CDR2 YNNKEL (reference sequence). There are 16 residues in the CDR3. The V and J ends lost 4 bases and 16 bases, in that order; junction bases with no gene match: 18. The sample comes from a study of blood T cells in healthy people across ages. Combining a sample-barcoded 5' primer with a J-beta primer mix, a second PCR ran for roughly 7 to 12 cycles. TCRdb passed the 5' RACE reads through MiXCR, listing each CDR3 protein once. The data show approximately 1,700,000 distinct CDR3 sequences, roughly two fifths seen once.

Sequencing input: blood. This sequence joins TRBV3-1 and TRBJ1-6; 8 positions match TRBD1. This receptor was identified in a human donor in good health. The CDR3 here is CASSPGPGTGTPRLHF. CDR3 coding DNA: TGTGCCAGCAGCCCCGGGCCAGGGACAGGTACGCCTAGGCTCCACTTT. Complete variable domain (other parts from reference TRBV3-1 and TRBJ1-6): DTAVSQTPKYLVTQMGNDKSIKCEQNLGHDTMYWYKQDSKKFLKIMFSYNNKELIINETVPNRFSPKSPDKAHLNLHINSLELGDSAVYFCASSPGPGTGTPRLHFGNGTRLTVT.